The sequence of this TCR beta chain was determined in a study of blood T cell repertoires in COVID-19. As for the study in general: Samples representing acute and convalescent COVID-19 were sourced from the United States, Italy and Spain. T cells, B-cell-depleted T cells, or PBMCs provided the cDNA or gDNA that served as material.

Points on this clone: A junction boundary mismatches the germline segment, possibly from a read error.

Methods used by the authors: From reference gene primer amplification, estimates of nucleated cell counts were derived. Only in-frame clones appear in the TCRdb table, and some are missing; sequencing was by immunoSEQ multiplex PCR. The V and J calls and clone size are taken from that table; D and trimming were inferred from the DNA. The data contain over 200,000 clones, roughly nine tenths of them singletons. Germline V CDR1 and CDR2: MNHEY, SMNVEV (reference sequence). The CDR3 runs 13 residues. J is TRBJ2-1 and V is TRBV27, with TRBD2 identical over 9 bases. Sequencing used peripheral blood. The TCR originated in a middle-aged man with acute or convalescent COVID-19. The CDR3 DNA reads TGTGCCAGCAGTCGGAAGCGGGGGGAACCCGAGATCTTC. Translated, it gives CASSRKRGEPEIF.